This entry features one T cell receptor (beta chain) sequence. Its target is unknown. The data belong to a study of CD4 T cells in relation to SARS-CoV-2 and coronaviruses. V shed 5 bases and J 2 bases; nucleotides not matched to a gene: 6. The CDR3 is made up of 15 amino acids. In germline, CDR1 is KGHSH, CDR2 LQKENI. The repertoire was sequenced with immunoSEQ multiplex PCR; TCRdb's copy has only in-frame clones and lacks some. The top ten clones hold about a fifth of a sample with tens of thousands of clones, about three quarters of them seen once. Unexposed donor CD4+ T cells date from about 2011-2018, before the COVID-19 pandemic. The cells were cultured for about ten days before CD4+ T cells were isolated.

The sequence derives from a human donor in good health. The sequenced sample consisted of CD4+ T cells from PBMCs, cultured in vitro. The J gene is TRBJ2-3, the V gene TRBV18; 8 bases match TRBD2. The CDR3 sequence: CASSSDGLATDTQYF. In nucleotides, the CDR3 is TGTGCCAGCTCAAGCGATGGACTAGCCACAGATACGCAGTATTTT.